Shown below are 15 T cell receptor beta chains from a single sample sequenced in a study of T cells after somatic rescue of genetic block. Profiled with immunoSEQ multiplex PCR; TCRdb holds only in-frame clones, not every one. The table lists roughly 71,000 clones, approximately 91% of them singletons. Sequenced material: peripheral blood mononuclear cells (PBMCs). The receptor source for this set is a young man.

This clone was seen a single time. This chain connects TRBV27 to TRBJ2-3, with D maybe TRBD2 (6 bases). The V gene lost 2 bases and the J gene lost 5 bases, with 11 bases spanning the gap. Germline loops: CDR1 MNHEY, CDR2 SMNVEV (reference sequence). This CDR3 region has 14 residues. The chain's CDR3 is CASSLLGGLDTQYF. CDR3 nucleotides: TGTGCCAGCAGTTTACTGGGGGGTCTAGATACGCAGTATTTT.

The chain links TRBV4-2 to TRBJ1-6, with D possibly being TRBD1 (5 bases). The CDR3 consists of 16 residues. V lost 3 bases, J lost 6 bases, and 15 bases lay in between. Germline CDR1 and CDR2: LGHNA and YNFKEQ. The CDR3 DNA reads as TGTGCCAGCAGCCATACCCCGGGACCAGCTAATTCACCCCTCCACTTT. Its translation: CASSHTPGPANSPLHF.

This clone was seen a single time. The chain carries TRBV29-1 and TRBJ1-1, with D unclear. The CDR3 contains 11 residues. CDR1 and CDR2 (germline): SQVTM, ANQGSEA. The ends were cut back, 4 bases at V and 2 bases at J, with 5 bases in the middle. The CDR3 coding sequence is TGCAGCGTTGGTGATAACACTGAAGCTTTCTTT. Translated, it gives CSVGDNTEAFF.

The rearrangement uses TRBV19 and TRBJ2-1; D is undetermined. Trimming pared 5 bases from V and 6 bases from J, leaving 11 bases between. The CDR3 has 13 residues. Germline-derived CDR1 and CDR2 are LNHDA and SQIVND (reference sequence). The CDR3 region has the DNA TGTGCCAGTAGTGCCGGGCGCATCAATGAGCAGTTCTTC. This codes for CASSAGRINEQFF.

The chain recombines TRBV5-1 with TRBJ1-2, with 12 bases that match TRBD1. V lost 4 bases to trimming and J lost 4 bases; unmatched junction nucleotides: 11. Germline-derived CDR1 and CDR2 are SGHRS and YFSETQ. CDR3 length equals 17 residues. The CDR3 DNA sequence: TGCGCCAGCAGCAGGGGGACAGGGGGCGCGTTAGGCTATGGCTACACCTTC. Its translation: CASSRGTGGALGYGYTF.

The chain uses TRBV6-6 and TRBJ2-5, with D unresolved. Trimming removed 2 bases at V and 5 bases at J, with 12 bases between. The CDR3 runs to 14 residues. CDR1 MNHNY and CDR2 SVGAGI come from the germline V gene (reference sequence). CDR3 region: CASSYGPGVETQYF. In DNA, the CDR3 is TGTGCCAGCAGTTACGGGCCAGGTGTTGAGACCCAGTACTTC.

This chain joins TRBV2 and TRBJ2-7, with TRBD2 matching over 9 bases. This CDR3 region has 15 residues. Trimming at V came to 7 bases and at J to 4 bases, leaving 11 bases not matched to a gene. Germline values: CDR1 SNHLY, CDR2 FYNNEI. CDR3 nucleotide sequence: TGTGCCAGCATCGAGGTAGCGGGGGCGGGTTACGAGCAGTACTTC. Amino acids: CASIEVAGAGYEQYF.

The chain combines TRBV7-9 with TRBJ1-5; 11 positions match TRBD1. The germline CDR1 and CDR2 sequences are SEHNR and FQNEAQ (reference sequence). V gave up 5 bases and J gave up 0 bases; unmatched junction bases: 6. CDR3 length: 17 residues. CDR3 DNA sequence: TGTGCCAGCAGCACCGGGACAGGGGGTTATAGCAATCAGCCCCAGCATTTT. It translates to CASSTGTGGYSNQPQHF.

This sequence joins TRBV6-6 and TRBJ1-6; D possibly corresponds to TRBD1 (6 bases). CDR3 length: 16 residues. Trimming took 5 bases from V and 0 from J, leaving 11 bases between them. From germline, CDR1 is MNHNY and CDR2 SVGAGI (reference sequence). CDR3 in amino acids: CASSSQGSSYNSPLHF. CDR3 nucleotide sequence: TGTGCCAGCAGTAGTCAGGGGAGCTCCTATAATTCACCCCTCCACTTT.

The chain employs TRBV18 and TRBJ1-1, with a weak D call TRBD1 (5 bases). V lost 0 bases and J lost 4, with 15 bases in between. Germline CDR1 reads KGHSH; CDR2 reads LQKENI. The CDR3 loop spans 16 amino acids. The CDR3 region is CASSPPGGVAGTEAFF. CDR3 DNA sequence: TGTGCCAGCTCACCACCGGGGGGGGTGGCGGGCACTGAAGCTTTCTTT.

The chain combines TRBV6-1 with TRBJ1-5, with no clear D. CDR1 is MNHNS and CDR2 is SASEGT in the germline V gene. The germline V and J ends were trimmed by 6 bases and 1 base, with 4 bases remaining between them. The CDR3 is 12 amino acids. The CDR3 here is CASRDSNQPQHF. The CDR3, as DNA: TGTGCCAGCAGGGACAGCAATCAGCCCCAGCATTTT.

The V and J genes are TRBV27 and TRBJ1-5; possible D gene TRBD1, 6 bases. The CDR3 has 13 residues. Germline V gene data show CDR1 as MNHEY and CDR2 as SMNVEV (reference sequence). V was trimmed by 6 bases and J by 10 bases, leaving 16 bases between them. CDR3 protein: CASSPGGGYPQHF. The CDR3 DNA follows: TGTGCCAGCAGCCCCGGTGGGGGCTATCCCCAGCATTTT.

This sequence joins TRBV19 and TRBJ2-7; TRBD2 agrees at 12 bases. Germline CDR1 LNHDA, CDR2 SQIVND (reference sequence). The CDR3 runs 16 residues. V shed 5 bases and J 2 bases; nucleotides not matched to a gene: 7. The CDR3 here is CASSSGGLAGTYEQYF. CDR3 DNA sequence: TGTGCCAGTAGTTCAGGCGGACTAGCGGGGACCTACGAGCAGTACTTC.

The V gene is TRBV11-3, the J gene TRBJ2-7, with D maybe TRBD1 (5 bases). Germline CDR1 SGHNT, CDR2 YENEEA. This CDR3 has 14 amino acids. The V and J ends lost 1 base and 4 bases respectively, with 11 bases between them. CDR3 in amino acids: CASSLGPGRYEQYF. The CDR3 nucleotides read TGTGCCAGCAGCTTAGGTCCAGGGCGGTACGAGCAGTACTTC.

The J gene is TRBJ2-1, the V gene TRBV13, with 11 bases matching TRBD2. Germline loops: CDR1 PRHDT, CDR2 FYEKMQ (reference sequence). V shed 5 bases and J 4 bases; nucleotides not matched to a gene: 7. The CDR3 is 16 amino acids. DNA for the CDR3: TGTGCCAGCAGCCCCTCCTGGACTAGCGGGTACAATGAGCAGTTCTTC. Its translation: CASSPSWTSGYNEQFF.